The 30 T cell receptor beta chains presented below share a single source sample, sequenced in a study of technical replicates of blood from several donors. Profiling relied on immunoSEQ multiplex PCR, and the TCRdb table lists in-frame clones only, not all of them. The sample shows approximately 70,000 clones, roughly nine tenths of them seen only once. Sequencing input: PBMCs. All receptors come from a human donor in good health. Some clones in this sample may be carry-over from other donors' samples.

The chain links TRBV15 to TRBJ2-5, with D possibly being TRBD2 (5 bases). The germline V gene has CDR1 LNHNV and CDR2 YYDKDF (reference sequence). The CDR3 sequence is 15 residues long. The V end was cut by 5 bases, the J end by 4 bases, with 17 bases between. The CDR3 nucleotides are TGTGCCACCAGCGCTGGGCTAGCCCCATCAGAGACCCAGTACTTC. Translated: CATSAGLAPSETQYF.

Only one count was recorded for this clone. This rearrangement joins TRBV6-5 to TRBJ1-3; D uncertain. Germline CDR1 MNHEY, CDR2 SVGAGI. V lost 2 bases and J lost 0, with 5 bases in between. The CDR3 has 14 amino acids. CDR3 bases: TGTGCCAGCAGTTACGGGAGCTCTGGAAACACCATATATTTT. It is translated as CASSYGSSGNTIYF.

The V gene is TRBV6-5, the J gene TRBJ2-7; TRBD1 aligns across 8 bases. CDR3 length: 15 amino acids. Looked up from germline, CDR1 is MNHEY and CDR2 is SVGAGI. V gave up 4 bases and J gave up 2 bases; unmatched junction bases: 7. In DNA form, the CDR3 reads TGTGCCAGCAGTTTATCCGGGACAGGAACCTACGAGCAGTACTTC. Its translation is CASSLSGTGTYEQYF.

The genes are TRBV7-9 and TRBJ2-1; 9 bases align to TRBD2. The V segment lost 5 bases and the J segment 6 bases; nucleotides outside the gene matches: 11. Germline CDR1 SEHNR, CDR2 FQNEAQ (reference sequence). The CDR3 is 16 amino acids. CDR3 nucleotide sequence: TGTGCCAGCAGCCCCCGGGGGCTAGCGGGGTTCAATGAGCAGTTCTTC. Translating it yields CASSPRGLAGFNEQFF.

This chain links TRBV19 with TRBJ2-3; TRBD2 matches 7 bases. Looked up from germline, CDR1 is LNHDA and CDR2 is SQIVND (reference sequence). This CDR3 has 17 residues. V dropped 6 bases and J dropped 6; count of bases not matched to a gene: 18. The CDR3 DNA follows: TGTGCCAGTAGGGAGGTTTTCAGCGGGAAATCAATGGATACGCAGTATTTT. This encodes CASREVFSGKSMDTQYF.

The chain links TRBV5-4 to TRBJ2-7; TRBD1 is a possible D gene (6 bases). V gave up 2 bases and J gave up 2 bases, with 17 bases separating them. The CDR3 is 16 residues long. In germline, CDR1 is SGHNT, CDR2 YYREEE (reference sequence). CDR3 residues: CASSFATQGLPYEQYF. CDR3 nucleotide sequence: TGTGCCAGCAGCTTCGCTACTCAGGGGTTACCCTACGAGCAGTACTTC.

The chain uses TRBV7-2 and TRBJ2-5; D is unclear. Per germline, CDR1 SGHTA and CDR2 FQGNSA. CDR3 length equals 14 residues. Between the trimmed V and J ends, which lost 1 base and 5 bases, there was a span of 11 bases. The CDR3 DNA is TGTGCCAGCAGCTTAGTGTCCACCCGGGAGACCCAGTACTTC. Protein product: CASSLVSTRETQYF.

V is TRBV27 and J is TRBJ2-3; D remains ambiguous. V lost 2 bases and J 3 bases, leaving 9 bases between the germline ends. The germline gives CDR1 MNHEY, CDR2 SMNVEV (reference sequence). The CDR3 runs 14 residues. CDR3 bases: TGTGCCAGCAGTTTAACTAAGGCAACAGATACGCAGTATTTT. Translating it yields CASSLTKATDTQYF.

This clone came up once. This chain links TRBV5-4 with TRBJ1-1, with TRBD1 matching 10 bases. The junction had 4 bases not matched to a gene; V was cut back by 4 bases and J by 1 base. Germline CDR1 and CDR2: SGHNT and YYREEE (reference sequence). This CDR3 contains 15 residues. Here the CDR3 DNA reads TGTGCCAGCAGCGGGGGGACAGGGGCGAACACTGAAGCTTTCTTT. Translating it yields CASSGGTGANTEAFF. Looking up the rest from reference TRBV5-4 and TRBJ1-1 gives the full variable domain: ETGVTQSPTHLIKTRGQQVTLRCSSQSGHNTVSWYQQALGQGPQFIFQYYREEENGRGNFPPRFSGLQFPNYSSELNVNALELDDSALYLCASSGGTGANTEAFFGQGTRLTVV.

The chain combines TRBV7-9 with TRBJ1-1; weak D call: TRBD1 (6 bases). The ends were cut back, 7 bases at V and 9 bases at J, with 24 bases in the middle. Germline CDR1 SEHNR, CDR2 FQNEAQ (reference sequence). This CDR3 has 15 amino acids. The CDR3 sequence: CASTKSSTTGTQAFF. The CDR3 DNA sequence: TGTGCCAGCACCAAGAGTTCGACAACAGGGACGCAAGCTTTCTTT.

The chain combines TRBV4-2 with TRBJ1-4; tentative D call: TRBD1 (5 bases). The CDR3 spans 15 residues. Trimming removed 1 base from V and 6 bases from J, with 12 bases in between. Germline V gene sequence: CDR1 LGHNA, CDR2 YNFKEQ. CDR3 region: CASSQVGGSDEKLFF. The CDR3 DNA is TGTGCCAGCAGCCAAGTGGGGGGATCGGATGAAAAACTGTTTTTT.

As DNA, the CDR3 is TGTGCCATCAAAGGTAGCGATAGCAATCAGCCCCAGCATTTT. Protein sequence: CAIKGSDSNQPQHF. V and J are TRBV10-3 and TRBJ1-5; D remains unclear. This CDR3 has 14 residues. V was trimmed by 7 bases and J by 0 bases, leaving 10 bases between them. CDR1 is ENHRY, CDR2 SYGVKD, per germline.

This clone was recorded once. The chain employs TRBV7-2 and TRBJ2-5; weak D call: TRBD1 (5 bases). The length of the CDR3 is 14 residues. V was clipped by 6 bases and J by 5 bases, with 16 bases between them. Germline V gives CDR1 SGHTA, CDR2 FQGNSA. CDR3 region: CASSLGRSWETQYF. For the CDR3, the DNA is TGTGCCAGCAGTTTGGGGCGGTCTTGGGAGACCCAGTACTTC.

This chain connects TRBV7-2 to TRBJ1-4, with 8 positions matching TRBD1. Germline V lookup: CDR1 SGHTA, CDR2 FQGNSA. The CDR3 is 14 residues long. J was trimmed by 7 bases and V by 6 bases; bases with no gene match: 7. The CDR3 is CASSSGGLLEKLFF. CDR3 coding DNA: TGTGCCAGCAGTTCAGGGGGCTTGCTTGAAAAACTGTTTTTT.

The gene calls are TRBV5-1 and TRBJ1-1; D may be TRBD1 (6 bases). The germline V gene has CDR1 SGHRS and CDR2 YFSETQ. The V and J ends lost 0 bases and 7 bases respectively, with 10 bases between them. The CDR3 contains 13 residues. The CDR3 sequence: CASSLGQEFEAFF. The CDR3 region has the DNA TGCGCCAGCAGCTTGGGACAGGAATTTGAAGCTTTCTTT. Full variable domain (missing parts from reference TRBV5-1 and TRBJ1-1): KAGVTQTPRYLIKTRGQQVTLSCSPISGHRSVSWYQQTPGQGLQFLFEYFSETQRNKGNFPGRFSGRQFSNSRSEMNVSTLELGDSALYLCASSLGQEFEAFFGQGTRLTVV.

This sequence joins TRBV10-3 and TRBJ2-7, with 7 bases that match TRBD1. The junction had 16 bases not matched to a gene; V was cut back by 6 bases and J by 2 bases. CDR1 and CDR2 (germline): ENHRY, SYGVKD. CDR3 size: 17 residues. CDR3 in DNA: TGTGCCATCAGCGCCCCTCGGACCGGGACAGCCACCTACGAGCAGTACTTC. Protein sequence: CAISAPRTGTATYEQYF.

The genes are TRBV5-1 and TRBJ2-2; 7 bases line up with TRBD2. The CDR3 has 14 amino acids. V shed 4 bases and J 4 bases; nucleotides not matched to a gene: 4. In germline, CDR1 is SGHRS, CDR2 YFSETQ. The CDR3 is CASSRDYLTGELFF. The CDR3 region has the DNA TGCGCCAGCAGCCGGGACTACCTCACCGGGGAGCTGTTTTTT.

There are a few counts of this clone. The V gene is TRBV7-3, the J gene TRBJ2-7; the match to TRBD2 covers 12 bases. Germline V gene data show CDR1 as SGHTA and CDR2 as FQGTGA. V was clipped by 5 bases and J by 5 bases; unmatched bases: 7. The CDR3 has 15 residues. CDR3 amino acids: CASSPGLAGPDEQYF. In DNA form, the CDR3 reads TGTGCCAGCAGCCCCGGACTAGCGGGACCGGACGAGCAGTACTTC.

The CDR3 bases are TGTGCCAGCAGCATCGGGACAGGAATACGGCAGTACTTC. Its translation: CASSIGTGIRQYF. This sequence joins TRBV5-5 and TRBJ2-7; 8 positions agree with TRBD1. This CDR3 contains 13 residues. Per the germline V gene, CDR1 is SGHKS and CDR2 is YYEKEE (reference sequence). The V and J ends lost 4 bases and 9 bases, in that order; junction bases with no gene match: 9. Combining the CDR3 with reference TRBV5-5 and TRBJ2-7 gives the whole variable domain DAGVTQSPTHLIKTRGQQVTLRCSPISGHKSVSWYQQVLGQGPQFIFQYYEKEERGRGNFPDRFSARQFPNYSSELNVNALLLGDSALYLCASSIGTGIRQYFGPGTRLTVT.

The chain combines TRBV10-3 with TRBJ1-1; 9 nucleotides align to TRBD1. V lost 10 bases and J lost 1; bases outside the gene matches: 7. Germline V lookup: CDR1 ENHRY, CDR2 SYGVKD. CDR3 length equals 14 residues. CDR3 in DNA: TGTGCCACGCTACAGGGGGCAAAGAACACTGAAGCTTTCTTT. Translation: CATLQGAKNTEAFF.

The rearrangement links TRBV5-6 to TRBJ2-1, with 12 bases fitting TRBD2. Looked up from germline, CDR1 is SGHDT and CDR2 is YYEEEE. CDR3 size: 19 residues. V shed 4 bases, J shed 3 bases, and the junction held 14 bases outside the gene matches. CDR3 sequence (DNA): TGTGCCAGCAGCACCGAACTAGCGGGAGGTACCGGGGGCTACAATGAGCAGTTCTTC. Encoded protein: CASSTELAGGTGGYNEQFF. Drawing the rest from reference TRBV5-6 and TRBJ2-1, the complete variable domain is DAGVTQSPTHLIKTRGQQVTLRCSPKSGHDTVSWYQQALGQGPQFIFQYYEEEERQRGNFPDRFSGHQFPNYSSELNVNALLLGDSALYLCASSTELAGGTGGYNEQFFGPGTRLTVL.

The count of this clone is one. J is TRBJ2-6 and V is TRBV4-1, with 8 bases aligning to TRBD2. J lost 0 bases, V lost 4 bases, and 17 bases had no gene match. CDR3 size: 21 residues. Germline values: CDR1 MGHRA, CDR2 YSYEKL. The CDR3 DNA follows: TGCGCCAGCAGCCCCTGGGGTAGCGGGACTTCATACTACTCTGGGGCCAACGTCCTGACTTTC. It codes for CASSPWGSGTSYYSGANVLTF.

This clone was seen once. The chain uses TRBV27 and TRBJ2-3; 15 bases map to TRBD2. Germline V CDR1 and CDR2: MNHEY, SMNVEV (reference sequence). This CDR3 region has 17 residues. Trimming removed 2 bases from V and 5 bases from J; junction bases left unmatched: 5. CDR3 DNA: TGTGCCAGCAGTTTACCCTGGACTAGCGGGGGGGAAGATACGCAGTATTTT. Amino acids: CASSLPWTSGGEDTQYF.

For this clone: One end of the junction varies from germline; a read error may be responsible. V usage is TRBV7-6 and J usage is TRBJ2-5; 12 bases line up with TRBD2. Germline V CDR1 and CDR2: SGHVS, FNYEAQ. The CDR3 runs to 14 residues. CDR3: CASSLAGGGETQYF. The CDR3 bases are TGTGCCAGCAGCCTAGCGGGAGGGGGAGAGACCCAGTACTTC.

The V call is TRBV7-9, the J call TRBJ2-7, with D maybe TRBD2 (5 bases). The CDR3 consists of 12 residues. Germline CDR1 SEHNR, CDR2 FQNEAQ (reference sequence). Trimming pared 5 bases from V and 5 bases from J, leaving 10 bases between. The CDR3 reads CASSPLGDEQYF. CDR3 nucleotide sequence: TGTGCCAGCAGCCCCCTCGGGGACGAGCAGTACTTC.

The chain has TRBV10-3 and TRBJ2-7; TRBD1 might be the D (6 bases). Germline loops: CDR1 ENHRY, CDR2 SYGVKD. CDR3 size: 13 residues. V was clipped by 9 bases and J by 3 bases, with 15 bases between them. The CDR3 DNA is TGTGCCATTGGGACATCAAAAAACTACGAGCAGTACTTC. It encodes CAIGTSKNYEQYF.

This chain links TRBV4-2 with TRBJ1-3; 7 nucleotides agree with TRBD1. Per germline, CDR1 LGHNA and CDR2 YNFKEQ. CDR3 length: 14 amino acids. Trimming removed 4 bases from V and 8 bases from J; junction bases left unmatched: 8. CDR3 nucleotide sequence: TGTGCCAGCAGCCCCCAGACAGGGTTGGACACCATATATTTT. Amino acids: CASSPQTGLDTIYF.

The chain combines TRBV6-5 with TRBJ2-7, with 13 bases aligning to TRBD2. Looked up from germline, CDR1 is MNHEY and CDR2 is SVGAGI. The CDR3 has 15 residues. With V trimmed by 5 bases and J by 5 bases, 6 bases remained unmatched. The CDR3 nucleotides are TGTGCCAGCAGTCCCCGGACTAGCGGGAGTCACGAGCAGTACTTC. Its translation is CASSPRTSGSHEQYF.

The V and J genes are TRBV5-1 and TRBJ1-3; D not resolved. The germline V gene encodes CDR1 SGHRS and CDR2 YFSETQ. Trimming took off 1 base at V and 4 bases at J, with 18 bases between the two ends. The CDR3 has 17 amino acids. The CDR3 coding sequence is TGCGCCAGCAGCTTGTTTGGAGACCCTCTCGGAGGAAACACCATATATTTT. Amino acids: CASSLFGDPLGGNTIYF.

The chain combines TRBV5-5 with TRBJ2-7; 7 bases are shared with TRBD1. CDR3 length: 13 residues. Germline-derived CDR1 and CDR2 are SGHKS and YYEKEE (reference sequence). V shed 0 bases and J 7 bases; nucleotides not matched to a gene: 4. CDR3 nucleotide sequence: TGTGCCAGCAGCTTGGAGGACAGGTGGGAGCAGTACTTC. It codes for CASSLEDRWEQYF.